Shown below are 21 T cell receptor beta chains from a single sample sequenced in a study of T cells in Graves' hyperthyroidism and ophthalmopathy. RNA transcripts served as the template for amplifying TCR beta CDR3 regions. The HTBI primer set drove a first-round RT-PCR of the TCR CDR3. TCRdb fed the multiplex PCR reads into MiXCR, producing one record per CDR3 protein. The repertoire consists of roughly 650,000 distinct CDR3 sequences, with about a sixth occurring once and the leading ten covering less than 3.5%. The sample consisted of blood. These receptors all stem from a woman aged 40 to 55 with Graves' ophthalmopathy.

Ten or more counts support this clonotype. V and J are TRBV3-1 and TRBJ2-5, with D hard to call. Germline V CDR1 and CDR2: LGHDT, YNNKEL (reference sequence). The CDR3 is 16 residues long. The V gene lost 4 bases and the J gene lost 5 bases, with 20 bases spanning the gap. For the CDR3, the DNA is TGTGCCAGCAGCCCTCGGACGGTTCCCTATGGGGAGACCCAGTACTTC. Its translation: CASSPRTVPYGETQYF.

This clonotype showed up just a few times. This sequence joins TRBV10-3 and TRBJ2-1, with D perhaps matching TRBD2 (5 bases). Trimming left V 5 bases short and J 0 bases short, with 17 bases between. CDR3 length: 17 residues. Germline CDR1 and CDR2: ENHRY and SYGVKD. The chain's CDR3 is CAISWGGSGYSYNEQFF. The CDR3 DNA is TGTGCCATCAGTTGGGGTGGAAGCGGATACTCCTACAATGAGCAGTTCTTC.

This clonotype has a handful of counts. The chain has TRBV10-3 and TRBJ2-1, with 15 bases identical to TRBD2. V lost 1 base, J lost 0 bases, and 4 bases stayed unmatched. The germline CDR1 and CDR2 sequences are ENHRY and SYGVKD. The CDR3 has 19 amino acids. CDR3 amino acids: CAISEWGLAGGNSYNEQFF. CDR3 DNA sequence: TGTGCCATCAGTGAGTGGGGACTAGCGGGGGGCAACTCCTACAATGAGCAGTTCTTC.

This clonotype was seen many times. The CDR3 DNA reads TGTGCCAGCAGCTTAGCGGCACTAGGAGTAAATGAGCAGTTCTTC. It translates to CASSLAALGVNEQFF. The rearrangement uses TRBV7-2 and TRBJ2-1; the D gene is possibly TRBD2 (5 bases). The germline CDR1 and CDR2 sequences are SGHTA and FQGNSA. The CDR3 contains 15 residues. Trimming stripped 0 bases from V and 7 bases from J, with 13 bases between.

This clonotype was seen a few times. This CDR3 reads CASSLDRYLLYF. The CDR3 coding sequence is TGTGCCAGCAGCTTGGACAGGTACTTGTTGTACTTC. This sequence joins TRBV3-1 and TRBJ2-5, with 7 nucleotides matching TRBD1. CDR1 is LGHDT and CDR2 is YNNKEL in the germline V gene (reference sequence). The CDR3 has 12 residues. J was trimmed by 13 bases and V by 5 bases; bases with no gene match: 10.

This chain uses TRBV7-9 with TRBJ2-7, with 10 bases aligning to TRBD2. The CDR3 has 17 amino acids. Trimming at V came to 1 base and at J to 6 bases, leaving 12 bases not matched to a gene. In germline, CDR1 is SEHNR, CDR2 FQNEAQ (reference sequence). CDR3 residues: CASSLVGLAGEGGEQYF. The CDR3 coding sequence is TGTGCCAGCAGCTTAGTCGGGCTAGCGGGAGAAGGGGGCGAGCAGTACTTC.

This clonotype was counted many times. The chain carries TRBV7-2 and TRBJ2-1, with 8 nucleotides matching TRBD2. The CDR3 totals 15 residues. Germline values: CDR1 SGHTA, CDR2 FQGNSA. V trimming: 2 bases; J trimming: 9 bases; junction bases outside the gene matches: 9. The CDR3 DNA reads as TGTGCCAGCAGCTTATTTAGGACTAGCAGTACTGAGCAGTTCTTC. As protein: CASSLFRTSSTEQFF. Based on the CDR3 plus reference TRBV7-2 and TRBJ2-1, the full variable domain is GAGVSQSPSNKVTEKGKDVELRCDPISGHTALYWYRQSLGQGLEFLIYFQGNSAPDKSGLPSDRFSAERTGGSVSTLTIQRTQQEDSAVYLCASSLFRTSSTEQFFGPGTRLTVL.

In this sample, this clonotype turned up many times. The J gene is TRBJ2-3, the V gene TRBV7-6; 9 bases are shared with TRBD2. The CDR3 has 16 amino acids. Germline V gene lookup returns CDR1 SGHVS and CDR2 FNYEAQ. With V trimmed by 5 bases and J by 1 base, 7 bases remained unmatched. The CDR3: CASSLAAGGGTDTQYF. CDR3 sequence (DNA): TGTGCCAGCAGCCTGGCGGCGGGAGGGGGCACAGATACGCAGTATTTT.

CDR3 DNA: TGTGCCAGCAGTGACGGACAGAGGGCATACAATGAGCAGTTCTTC. Amino acids: CASSDGQRAYNEQFF. V gene TRBV6-1 combines with J gene TRBJ2-1; the D gene is possibly TRBD1 (6 bases). V was trimmed by 3 bases and J by 4 bases, leaving 13 bases between them. The CDR3 contains 15 residues. Germline V gives CDR1 MNHNS, CDR2 SASEGT.

The table lists this clonotype with a few counts. The chain employs TRBV10-3 and TRBJ2-1, with 9 positions matching TRBD1. The junction had 4 bases not matched to a gene; V was cut back by 6 bases and J by 4 bases. CDR3 length equals 14 residues. The V gene's germline CDR1 is ENHRY and CDR2 SYGVKD. CDR3 nucleotide sequence: TGTGCCATCAGCCCCGGGACAGGGTACAATGAGCAGTTCTTC. This gives the protein CAISPGTGYNEQFF.

This chain links TRBV20-1 with TRBJ2-7; D remains ambiguous. This CDR3 comprises 14 residues. In germline, CDR1 is DFQATT, CDR2 SNEGSKA (reference sequence). V lost 3 bases, J lost 1 base, and 13 bases lay in between. CDR3 nucleotides: TGCAGTGCTAGGAGCTCCGGAGATTCCTACGAGCAGTACTTC. It is translated as CSARSSGDSYEQYF.

At least ten counts were recorded for this clonotype. The V call is TRBV20-1, the J call TRBJ2-7, with D tentatively TRBD1 or TRBD2 (6 bases each). Germline values: CDR1 DFQATT, CDR2 SNEGSKA (reference sequence). The CDR3 has 11 residues. In DNA form, the CDR3 reads TGCAGCGCCGGAGGGGGCTACGAGCAGTACTTC. Its translation: CSAGGGYEQYF.

A few counts support this clonotype. V usage is TRBV14 and J usage is TRBJ2-1; 7 bases map to TRBD2. Germline loops: CDR1 SGHDN, CDR2 FVKESK. V shed 8 bases and J 0 bases; nucleotides not matched to a gene: 7. The CDR3 has 15 residues. CDR3 bases: TGTGCCAGCGGCGGGGGAGCGAGCTCCTACAATGAGCAGTTCTTC. It encodes CASGGGASSYNEQFF.

This clonotype was counted ten times or more. The CDR3 nucleotides read TGTGCCAGCTCACCCATGGGAGAGCAGTTCTTC. Translated: CASSPMGEQFF. The rearrangement links TRBV18 to TRBJ2-1; unclear D gene. Germline-derived CDR1 and CDR2 are KGHSH and LQKENI. The CDR3 runs 11 residues. The ends were cut back, 3 bases at V and 10 bases at J, with 7 bases in the middle.

This clonotype has at least ten counts. The rearrangement uses TRBV5-6 and TRBJ2-2, with 7 nucleotides matching TRBD1. After removal of 4 bases from V and 5 bases from J, the junction contained 5 bases not matched to a gene. The CDR3 runs to 14 residues. The germline V gene encodes CDR1 SGHDT and CDR2 YYEEEE. The CDR3 protein is CASSLGQTTGELFF. In DNA form, the CDR3 reads TGTGCCAGCAGCCTGGGACAGACTACCGGGGAGCTGTTTTTT. Full variable domain (outside the CDR3, taken from reference TRBV5-6 and TRBJ2-2): DAGVTQSPTHLIKTRGQQVTLRCSPKSGHDTVSWYQQALGQGPQFIFQYYEEEERQRGNFPDRFSGHQFPNYSSELNVNALLLGDSALYLCASSLGQTTGELFFGEGSRLTVL.

This clonotype was found many times. The chain joins TRBV13 to TRBJ2-7, with D uncertain. Germline V gene lookup returns CDR1 PRHDT and CDR2 FYEKMQ (reference sequence). The CDR3 is 12 residues long. The V end was cut by 5 bases, the J end by 6 bases, with 11 bases between. CDR3 protein: CASSPRSGEQYF. DNA for the CDR3: TGTGCCAGCAGCCCCCGATCTGGCGAGCAGTACTTC.

The CDR3 spells CASSTGQMRETQYF. CDR3 DNA: TGTGCCAGTAGTACGGGACAGATGAGGGAGACCCAGTACTTC. The V and J genes are TRBV19 and TRBJ2-5; TRBD1 aligns across 7 bases. Per the germline V gene, CDR1 is LNHDA and CDR2 is SQIVND (reference sequence). This CDR3 contains 14 residues. With V trimmed by 4 bases and J by 5 bases, 7 bases remained unmatched.

The chain is built from TRBV5-1 and TRBJ2-6; 12 nucleotides agree with TRBD2. CDR1 is SGHRS and CDR2 is YFSETQ in the germline V gene. This CDR3 spans 17 amino acids. V lost 5 bases to trimming and J lost 4 bases; unmatched junction nucleotides: 7. The CDR3 loop is CASRPSGGASGANVLTF. CDR3 sequence (DNA): TGCGCCAGCAGACCTAGCGGGGGGGCCTCCGGGGCCAACGTCCTGACTTTC. The full variable domain, in which reference TRBV5-1 and TRBJ2-6 provide the parts outside the CDR3, is KAGVTQTPRYLIKTRGQQVTLSCSPISGHRSVSWYQQTPGQGLQFLFEYFSETQRNKGNFPGRFSGRQFSNSRSEMNVSTLELGDSALYLCASRPSGGASGANVLTFGAGSRLTVL.

The sample holds many counts of this clonotype. V is TRBV6-2 or TRBV6-3 and J is TRBJ2-5, with 11 bases aligning to TRBD2. The length of the CDR3 is 14 residues. Per germline, CDR1 MNHEY and CDR2 SVGEGT. V lost 10 bases to trimming and J lost 2 bases; unmatched junction nucleotides: 6. The CDR3 DNA reads as TGTGCCACCTGGGGGACTAGCGGTCAAGAGACCCAGTACTTC. This translates into CATWGTSGQETQYF.

This clonotype was observed many times. The chain is built from TRBV24-1 and TRBJ2-1, with TRBD1 identical over 9 bases. Germline V gene lookup returns CDR1 KGHDR and CDR2 SFDVKD. J was trimmed by 2 bases and V by 7 bases; bases with no gene match: 2. The length of the CDR3 is 14 residues. CDR3 nucleotide sequence: TGTGCCACCAGGGGACAGGGCACCTACAATGAGCAGTTCTTC. Translating gives CATRGQGTYNEQFF.

The V and J genes are TRBV24-1 and TRBJ2-3; 9 bases fit TRBD2. V lost 3 bases and J lost 0; bases outside the gene matches: 0. The CDR3 runs to 15 residues. CDR1 KGHDR and CDR2 SFDVKD come from the germline V gene. The CDR3 loop reads CATSDSGGSTDTQYF. The DNA of the CDR3 is TGTGCCACCAGTGATAGCGGGGGGAGCACAGATACGCAGTATTTT.